The clone carrying this TCR beta chain was seen a few times. The antigen remains undetermined. These data come from a study of T cell repertoires in cytomegalovirus infection. The wider study: Recently identified HLA-C-restricted CMV epitopes and well-studied HLA-B-restricted CMV epitopes were used by the study.

Overall study findings and caveats: CMV carriers having the relevant HLA were flagged by cumulative public TCR beta family frequency.

Trimming cost V 7 bases and J 6 bases; bases outside gene matches: 6. CDR1 is SEHNR, CDR2 FQNEAQ, per germline (reference sequence). This CDR3 is 13 amino acids long. TCRdb re-called the reads with MiXCR, one entry per CDR3 protein. The repertoire holds roughly 860,000 distinct CDR3 sequences, approximately 30% seen once, with 12% in the top ten. The specimen comprised cultured CD8+ T cells from PBMCs, sampled from culture after CMV antigen stimulation. V usage is TRBV7-9 and J usage is TRBJ2-1; 7 bases map to TRBD1. The source is a human donor in good health (CMV status not recorded). Some clones in this sample may be carry-over from other donors' samples. The chain's CDR3 is CASNPPGGNEQFF. For the CDR3, the DNA is TGTGCCAGCAACCCGCCAGGGGGCAATGAGCAGTTCTTC.